This is a list of T cell receptor beta chains from one sample in a study of blood T cell repertoires in COVID-19. TCRdb's copy holds only in-frame clones and misses some; the assay was immunoSEQ multiplex PCR. The profile shows over 150,000 clones, approximately 81% of them singletons. Sequences were obtained from peripheral blood. Receptors were obtained from a woman aged 55-75 years with COVID-19, enrolled during active disease. CDR3s include the opening cysteine and the closing phenylalanine or tryptophan. Fields, in order: V gene, J gene, CDR3 protein.

v_call: TRBV4-1
j_call: TRBJ2-6
cdr3_aa: CASSRQQGAGANVLTF

v_call: TRBV6-6
j_call: TRBJ2-7
cdr3_aa: CASSQPTSGPAVEQYF

v_call: TRBV6-6
j_call: TRBJ1-4
cdr3_aa: CASRQPGQGNEKLFF

v_call: TRBV27
j_call: TRBJ1-5
cdr3_aa: CASSVDRVMSPQHF

v_call: TRBV5-6
j_call: TRBJ1-5
cdr3_aa: CASSFQGKPQHF

v_call: TRBV7-9
j_call: TRBJ2-3
cdr3_aa: CASSRPGLAGERTDTQYF

v_call: TRBV29-1
j_call: TRBJ1-2
cdr3_aa: CSVEEATDYGYTF

v_call: TRBV27
j_call: TRBJ2-5
cdr3_aa: CASSLFQQETQYF

v_call: TRBV3-1/TRBV3-2
j_call: TRBJ1-5
cdr3_aa: CASSQGGTGGNQPQHF

v_call: TRBV19
j_call: TRBJ1-4
cdr3_aa: CASSEPGSREKLFF

v_call: TRBV13
j_call: TRBJ1-2
cdr3_aa: CASSLGWDRGGYTF

v_call: TRBV5-6
j_call: TRBJ2-1
cdr3_aa: CASSLATSGGNEQFF

v_call: TRBV20-1
j_call: TRBJ2-1
cdr3_aa: CSASSRVNEQFF

v_call: TRBV6-5
j_call: TRBJ1-1
cdr3_aa: CASSTSRGLTEAFF

v_call: TRBV9
j_call: TRBJ1-3
cdr3_aa: CASSVARDTNTIYF

v_call: TRBV19
j_call: TRBJ2-1
cdr3_aa: CASTTRTGIYNEQFF

v_call: TRBV28
j_call: TRBJ2-3
cdr3_aa: CASSSPSQSSTDTQYF

v_call: TRBV19
j_call: TRBJ1-1
cdr3_aa: CASSINRVAPQAFF

v_call: TRBV2
j_call: TRBJ2-3
cdr3_aa: CASSPLAGSTDTQYF

v_call: TRBV7-3
j_call: TRBJ2-2
cdr3_aa: CASSLRSSGELFF

v_call: TRBV5-1
j_call: TRBJ1-2
cdr3_aa: CASSSGTTFNYGYTF

v_call: TRBV7-8
j_call: TRBJ2-1
cdr3_aa: CASSLGDISYNEQFF

v_call: TRBV5-6
j_call: TRBJ1-5
cdr3_aa: CASSRRTGVNQPQHF

v_call: TRBV6-5
j_call: TRBJ1-6
cdr3_aa: CASTNRQGGSPLHF

v_call: TRBV6-5
j_call: TRBJ1-1
cdr3_aa: CASRVQGVGTEAFF

v_call: TRBV11-2
j_call: TRBJ1-6
cdr3_aa: CASSLTIQGGNSPLHF

v_call: TRBV19
j_call: TRBJ1-1
cdr3_aa: CASSEHMNTEAFF

v_call: TRBV5-4
j_call: TRBJ2-1
cdr3_aa: CASSRTWTGSYNEQFF